The 13 T cell receptor beta chains listed next were all sequenced from one sample in a study of metastatic and nonmetastatic thyroid tumors. Not a single patient had been given any form of treatment at any point before undergoing thyroid surgery. From the PCR reads, TCRdb re-called clones with MiXCR. The data hold approximately 24,000 clones, with around 23% observed a single time. Sequenced: blood. These receptors all stem from a male donor with papillary thyroid cancer or a benign thyroid nodule (not recorded which). Some clones in this sample may be carry-over from other donors' samples.

There are many counts of this clone. The chain links TRBV9 to TRBJ2-1; the match to TRBD1 covers 8 bases. CDR3 length: 13 amino acids. V was pared by 3 bases and J by 7 bases, with 3 bases of the junction left unmatched. Germline V gene lookup returns CDR1 SGDLS and CDR2 YYNGEE. The CDR3 DNA follows: TGTGCCAGCAGCGGACAGGGGTGGAATGAGCAGTTCTTC. Encoded protein: CASSGQGWNEQFF.

As regards this clone: The junction shows a germline mismatch at one end, possibly a read error. The chain employs TRBV19 and TRBJ2-3; no clear D. The CDR3 extends over 12 amino acids. From germline, CDR1 is LNHDA and CDR2 SQIVND (reference sequence). For the CDR3, the DNA is TGTGCCAGTAGTACCCGCACAGATACGCAGTTATTT. Encoded protein: CASSTRTDTQLF.

This clone was recorded at least ten times. The chain combines TRBV11-1 with TRBJ2-6, with D perhaps TRBD2 (7 bases). CDR1 is SGHAT, CDR2 FQDESV, per germline (reference sequence). This CDR3 is 17 amino acids long. The V end was cut by 8 bases, the J end by 0 bases, with 17 bases between. DNA of the CDR3: TGTGCCAGCGGAGGGGGGAGGGGGTACTCTGGGGCCAACGTCCTGACTTTC. Translated: CASGGGRGYSGANVLTF. Full variable domain (rest looked up from reference TRBV11-1 and TRBJ2-6): EAEVAQSPRYKITEKSQAVAFWCDPISGHATLYWYRQILGQGPELLVQFQDESVVDDSQLPKDRFSAERLKGVDSTLKIQPAELGDSAMYLCASGGGRGYSGANVLTFGAGSRLTVL.

The chain carries TRBV2 and TRBJ1-5; D remains unclear. CDR3 length equals 14 residues. The V end lost 3 bases, the J end lost 1 base, and 7 bases lay between the germline ends. The germline gives CDR1 SNHLY, CDR2 FYNNEI. CDR3 loop: CASSDNGSNQPQHF. CDR3 nucleotide sequence: TGTGCCAGCAGTGATAATGGGAGCAATCAGCCCCAGCATTTT.

This clone was recorded at least ten times. This chain joins TRBV2 and TRBJ2-1; no firm D call. The CDR3 is 16 amino acids. Per germline, CDR1 SNHLY and CDR2 FYNNEI. V lost 1 base and J 8 bases, leaving 18 bases between the germline ends. CDR3 sequence (DNA): TGTGCCAGCAGTGAAGGGACGGGCCCCCCCAGCGATGAGCAGTTCTTC. Its protein product is CASSEGTGPPSDEQFF.

Concerning this clone itself: Being one base from a much bigger clone, this may be a read error. The chain joins TRBV20-1 to TRBJ2-3; no reliable D call. In germline, CDR1 is DFQATT, CDR2 SNEGSKA (reference sequence). The CDR3 extends over 14 amino acids. Trimming took 5 bases from V and 1 from J, leaving 13 bases between them. CDR3 sequence: CSAPWVERTDTQYF. The CDR3 DNA follows: TGCAGTGCTCCCTGGGTGGAACGCACAGATACGCAGTATTTT.

This clone was picked up many times. The J gene is TRBJ2-7, the V gene TRBV6-1; 9 bases align to TRBD2. CDR3 length equals 15 residues. V shed 1 base, J shed 3 bases, and the junction held 4 bases outside the gene matches. Germline V CDR1 and CDR2: MNHNS, SASEGT. CDR3 DNA sequence: TGTGCCAGCAGTGAAGGGTCTAGCGGGAACTACGAGCAGTACTTC. Its translation is CASSEGSSGNYEQYF.

This clone was seen many times. The chain uses TRBV6-4 and TRBJ2-3; tentatively, D is TRBD1 (6 bases). The CDR3 is made up of 14 amino acids. CDR1 is MRHNA, CDR2 SNTAGT, per germline. With 2 bases removed from V and 2 bases from J, the gap between germline ends came to 8 bases. The CDR3 region is CASSDGGDTDTQYF. CDR3 sequence (DNA): TGTGCCAGCAGTGACGGGGGCGACACAGATACGCAGTATTTT.

This clone was counted ten times or more. The V call is TRBV18, the J call TRBJ1-1; possible D gene TRBD1, 5 bases. Deletions cut 4 bases from V and 2 bases from J, with 8 bases between. The CDR3 runs to 13 residues. The germline V gene has CDR1 KGHSH and CDR2 LQKENI. CDR3 protein: CASSQGQNTEAFF. CDR3 sequence (DNA): TGTGCCAGCTCACAGGGGCAAAACACTGAAGCTTTCTTT.

V gene TRBV15 combines with J gene TRBJ2-1; 8 bases agree with TRBD2. This CDR3 has 15 amino acids. The germline CDR1 and CDR2 sequences are LNHNV and YYDKDF (reference sequence). Germline trimming cut 0 bases from V and 4 bases from J; bases unmatched to any gene: 2. The CDR3 coding sequence is TGTGCCACCAGCAGAGAAGGGACTAGTTACAATGAGCAGTTCTTC. This gives the protein CATSREGTSYNEQFF. The variable domain in full, with the rest retrieved from reference TRBV15 and TRBJ2-1, is DAMVIQNPRYQVTQFGKPVTLSCSQTLNHNVMYWYQQKSSQAPKLLFHYYDKDFNNEADTPDNFQSRRPNTSFCFLDIRSPGLGDTAMYLCATSREGTSYNEQFFGPGTRLTVL.

This clone was detected only a few times. The J gene is TRBJ2-2, the V gene TRBV12-5; 11 bases agree with TRBD2. Germline V gene lookup returns CDR1 LGHNT and CDR2 FRNRAP. CDR3 length: 14 residues. V shed 6 bases and J 8 bases; nucleotides not matched to a gene: 5. CDR3 in amino acids: CASGQGLAGGELFF. CDR3 DNA sequence: TGTGCTAGTGGCCAAGGACTAGCGGGTGGGGAGCTGTTTTTT.

The rearrangement joins TRBV12-3 or TRBV12-4 to TRBJ1-2; D is unclear. The CDR3 has 11 residues. V lost 5 bases and J lost 5, with 6 bases in between. CDR3 sequence reads: CASSPHYGYTF. The CDR3 DNA sequence: TGTGCCAGCAGTCCACATTATGGCTACACCTTC.

This clone was seen many times. The chain uses TRBV6-1 and TRBJ2-7; D remains ambiguous. Germline loops: CDR1 MNHNS, CDR2 SASEGT. Trimming left V 4 bases short and J 4 bases short, with 8 bases between. This CDR3 has 12 amino acids. The CDR3, as DNA: TGTGCCAGCAGTGGTACCCTTTACGAGCAGTACTTC. Protein: CASSGTLYEQYF.